This T cell receptor beta chain comes out of a study of Ad26.COV2.S vaccination and SARS-CoV-2 variants (dated by TCRdb to the early 2020s). Study-wide context: Vaccine-arm donors came from COV1001, a multicentre, randomized, double-blind, placebo-controlled phase I-IIa trial of Ad26.COV2.S in healthy adults. TCRbeta repertoire sequencing served as the tool for gauging how specific and how broad the SARS-CoV-2-reactive T cell receptors were following Ad26.COV2.S vaccination. The TCR-sequenced set comprised roughly 30 samples: some 19 Ad26.COV2.S vaccine recipients, 5 placebo recipients and 8 SARS-CoV-2 convalescent individuals. Participants in the trial were split at random into five groups of five each, receiving low-dose or high-dose Ad26.COV2.S once or twice, or else placebo on both occasions. Investigators did not know the trial group allocation while performing experiments and assessing outcomes. Ad26.COV2.S was given intramuscularly at 5x10^10 or 1x10^11 viral particles, as a single shot or as two shots 56 days apart.

TCRbeta CDR3 regions were sequenced with the immunoSEQ Assay. After extraction, genomic DNA underwent amplification by bias-controlled multiplex PCR, followed by high-throughput sequencing. The original pipeline was this. Collapsing and filtering of sequences were performed to quantify the absolute abundance of each unique TCRbeta CDR3 region. T cell fraction was estimated by normalization of TCRbeta template counts to usable DNA, with usable DNA being measured through amplification of reference genes present in all nucleated cells. Repertoire TCRs were annotated as SARS-CoV-2-specific when V gene, CDR3 amino acid sequence and J gene were exactly matched to a known reactive TCR set. MIRA supplied the reference SARS-CoV-2 TCR set, which was filtered for enrichment in COVID-19-positive ImmuneCODE repertoires so that public or cross-reactive TCRs were removed. Using the MIRA antigens, annotated TCRs were further analysed by specific ORF or by position within an ORF. Depth was the summed frequency of annotated unique rearrangements, while breadth was defined as annotated unique rearrangements over total unique productive rearrangements. Two-sided Wilcoxon rank-sum tests were used to compare TCR breadth between groups. Here the immuneACCESS table is served through TCRdb, limited to in-frame sequences with V and J called. Missing clones are a known gap in these copies; in checked studies unresolved V genes cover under half, and the rest lacks a known reason. V and J calls and clone size are those listed in that table; D and trimming were worked out from the DNA. The sample has around 300,000 clones on record, approximately 90% of them singletons. The leading ten clones occupy roughly 5% of the sample.

Trimming takes 5 bases from V and 0 bases from J, and the germline ends sit 11 bases apart. CDR1 and CDR2, looked up from the germline V gene, are SGHTA and FQGNSA. There are 15 amino acids in the CDR3, from cysteine to phenylalanine inclusive. The read is trimmed to its CDR3 DNA, 45 bases read in frame from base 1. Details on this clone: Its antigen target is currently unknown. No base quality information exists; no much larger clone differs at one position.

The treatment or condition label corresponds to: about 20 received Ad26.COV2.S at low or high dose, single or two shots; five or six received placebo; per-sample allocation not given. Repertoires of vaccine and placebo recipients were sequenced from samples taken on day 63 after the first injection. Cohort 1b enrolled 25 to 30 adults aged 18-55 years at a single site in Boston, USA, between 29 July and 7 August 2020. As a vaccine, Ad26.COV2.S was a replication-incompetent adenovirus type 26 vector that expressed a prefusion-stabilized SARS-CoV-2 spike protein derived from the original Wuhan strain. Broad study findings and their caveats: Higher spike-specific TCR breadth was observed in Ad26.COV2.S recipients than in placebo recipients (P = 0.0014). It was noted by the authors that total T cell responses may have been underestimated by the TCR breadth and depth analyses. After vaccination, spike-specific CD8+ and CD4+ T cell responses were reported to show substantial breadth. The study was not powered to compare responses between vaccine doses or regimens. Non-spike TCR breadth was comparable between vaccine and placebo recipients, consistent with the vaccine containing only spike.

The sequence joins TRBV7-2 to TRBJ2-1, with no confidently assigned D gene. The material was peripheral blood, obtained in a trial of Ad26.COV2.S vaccine versus placebo. This sequence originates from a person aged 18 to 59 who received the Ad26.COV2.S COVID-19 vaccine or a placebo. The sequenced DNA: TGTGCCAGCAGCGAATCTGCCGGCTCCTACAATGAGCAGTTCTTC. It specifies CASSESAGSYNEQFF.